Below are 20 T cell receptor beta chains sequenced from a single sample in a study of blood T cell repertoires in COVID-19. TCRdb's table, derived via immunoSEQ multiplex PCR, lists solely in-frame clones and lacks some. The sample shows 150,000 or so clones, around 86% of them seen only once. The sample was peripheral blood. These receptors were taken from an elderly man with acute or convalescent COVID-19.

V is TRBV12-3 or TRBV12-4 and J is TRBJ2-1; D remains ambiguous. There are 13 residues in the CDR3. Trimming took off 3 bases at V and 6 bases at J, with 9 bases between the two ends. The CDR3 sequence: CASSFLFGNEQFF. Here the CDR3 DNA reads TGTGCCAGCAGTTTTCTCTTCGGCAATGAGCAGTTCTTC.

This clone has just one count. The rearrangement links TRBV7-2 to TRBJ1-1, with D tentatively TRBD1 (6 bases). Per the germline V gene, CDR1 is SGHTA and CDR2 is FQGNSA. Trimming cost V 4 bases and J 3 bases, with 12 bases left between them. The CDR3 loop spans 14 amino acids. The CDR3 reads CASSSTPGDTEAFF. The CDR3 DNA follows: TGTGCCAGCAGCTCCACCCCAGGGGACACTGAAGCTTTCTTT.

The CDR3 protein is CASSPPNGGPAYEQYF. CDR3 coding DNA: TGTGCCAGCTCACCTCCCAACGGGGGACCAGCCTACGAGCAGTACTTC. This chain links TRBV18 with TRBJ2-7, with D perhaps matching TRBD2 (6 bases). CDR1 is KGHSH, CDR2 LQKENI, per germline. CDR3 length: 16 amino acids. Trimming took off 3 bases at V and 2 bases at J, with 17 bases between the two ends.

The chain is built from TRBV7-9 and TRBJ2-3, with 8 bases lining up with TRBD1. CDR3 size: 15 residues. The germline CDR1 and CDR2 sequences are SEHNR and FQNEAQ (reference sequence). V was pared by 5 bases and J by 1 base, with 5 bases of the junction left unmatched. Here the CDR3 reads CASSPAGQGTDTQYF. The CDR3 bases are TGTGCCAGCAGCCCCGCGGGACAGGGCACAGATACGCAGTATTTT.

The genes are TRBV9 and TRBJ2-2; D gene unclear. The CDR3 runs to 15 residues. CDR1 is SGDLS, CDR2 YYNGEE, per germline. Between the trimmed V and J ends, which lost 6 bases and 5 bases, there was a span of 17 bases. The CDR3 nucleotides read TGTGCCAGCAACCCCAGTTTATCGGGTACCGGGGAGCTGTTTTTT. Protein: CASNPSLSGTGELFF. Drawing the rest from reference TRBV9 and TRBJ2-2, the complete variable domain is DSGVTQTPKHLITATGQRVTLRCSPRSGDLSVYWYQQSLDQGLQFLIQYYNGEERAKGNILERFSAQQFPDLHSELNLSSLELGDSALYFCASNPSLSGTGELFFGEGSRLTVL.

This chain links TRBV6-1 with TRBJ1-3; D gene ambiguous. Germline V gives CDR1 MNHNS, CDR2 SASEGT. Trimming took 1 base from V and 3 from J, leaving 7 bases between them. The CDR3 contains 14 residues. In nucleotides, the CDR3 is TGTGCCAGCAGTGAAGGCGGCGGTGGAAACACCATATATTTT. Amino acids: CASSEGGGGNTIYF.

The CDR3 DNA sequence: TGTGCCAGCAGTGACGGGACAGTGTATTCCACCGGGGAGCTGTTTTTT. It specifies CASSDGTVYSTGELFF. The gene calls are TRBV6-2 or TRBV6-3 and TRBJ2-2, with 7 positions matching TRBD1. From germline, CDR1 is MNHEY and CDR2 SVGEGT. V lost 5 bases and J lost 4; bases outside the gene matches: 10. The CDR3 is 16 amino acids.

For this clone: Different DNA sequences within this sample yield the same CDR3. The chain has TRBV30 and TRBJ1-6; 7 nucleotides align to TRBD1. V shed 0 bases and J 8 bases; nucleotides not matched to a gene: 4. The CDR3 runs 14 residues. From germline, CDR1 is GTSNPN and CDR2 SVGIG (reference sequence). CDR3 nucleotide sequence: TGTGCCTGGAGTGTTAGGCAGGGGGATTCACCCCTCCACTTT. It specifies CAWSVRQGDSPLHF.

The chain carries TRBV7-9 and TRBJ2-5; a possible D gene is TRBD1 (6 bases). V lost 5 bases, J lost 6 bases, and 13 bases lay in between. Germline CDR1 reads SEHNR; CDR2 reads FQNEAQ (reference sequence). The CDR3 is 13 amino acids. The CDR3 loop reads CASSPGVTQTQYF. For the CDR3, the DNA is TGTGCCAGCAGCCCAGGGGTCACACAGACCCAGTACTTC. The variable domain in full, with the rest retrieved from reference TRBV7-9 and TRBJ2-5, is DTGVSQNPRHKITKRGQNVTFRCDPISEHNRLYWYRQTLGQGPEFLTYFQNEAQLEKSRLLSDRFSAERPKGSFSTLEIQRTEQGDSAMYLCASSPGVTQTQYFGPGTRLLVL.

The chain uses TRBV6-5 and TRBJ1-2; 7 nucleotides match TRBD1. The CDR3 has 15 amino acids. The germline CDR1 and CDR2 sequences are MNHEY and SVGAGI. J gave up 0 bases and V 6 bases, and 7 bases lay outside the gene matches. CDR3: CASRPPGTANYGYTF. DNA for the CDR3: TGTGCCAGCAGGCCTCCCGGGACAGCTAACTATGGCTACACCTTC.

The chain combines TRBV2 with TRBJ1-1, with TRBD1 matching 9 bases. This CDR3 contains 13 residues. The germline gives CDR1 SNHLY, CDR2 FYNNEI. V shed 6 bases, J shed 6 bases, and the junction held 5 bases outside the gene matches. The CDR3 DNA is TGTGCCAGCAGACCCGACAGGGGGTCTGAAGCTTTCTTT. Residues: CASRPDRGSEAFF.

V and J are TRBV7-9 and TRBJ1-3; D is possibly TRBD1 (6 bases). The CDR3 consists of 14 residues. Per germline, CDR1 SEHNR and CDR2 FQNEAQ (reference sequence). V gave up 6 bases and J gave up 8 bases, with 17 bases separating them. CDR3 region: CASRRTAGRDTIYF. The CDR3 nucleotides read TGTGCCAGCAGAAGGACAGCTGGGAGAGACACCATATATTTT.

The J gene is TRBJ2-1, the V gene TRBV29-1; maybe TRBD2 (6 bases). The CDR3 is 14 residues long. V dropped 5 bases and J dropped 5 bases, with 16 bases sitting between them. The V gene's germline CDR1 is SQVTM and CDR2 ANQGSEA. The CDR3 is CSVSVGAGNNEQFF. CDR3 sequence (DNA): TGCAGCGTTTCCGTTGGGGCGGGAAACAATGAGCAGTTCTTC.

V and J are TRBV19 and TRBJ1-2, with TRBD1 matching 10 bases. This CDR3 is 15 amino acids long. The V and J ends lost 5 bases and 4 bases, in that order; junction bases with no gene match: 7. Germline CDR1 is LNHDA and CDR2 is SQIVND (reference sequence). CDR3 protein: CASSSGQGKAYGYTF. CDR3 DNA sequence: TGTGCCAGTAGTTCGGGACAGGGGAAGGCCTATGGCTACACCTTC.

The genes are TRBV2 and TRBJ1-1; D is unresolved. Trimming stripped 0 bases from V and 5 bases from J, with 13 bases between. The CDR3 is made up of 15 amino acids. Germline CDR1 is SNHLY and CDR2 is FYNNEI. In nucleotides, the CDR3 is TGTGCCAGCAGTGAAGCGGAGGCCGTGAGGACTGAAGCTTTCTTT. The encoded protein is CASSEAEAVRTEAFF.

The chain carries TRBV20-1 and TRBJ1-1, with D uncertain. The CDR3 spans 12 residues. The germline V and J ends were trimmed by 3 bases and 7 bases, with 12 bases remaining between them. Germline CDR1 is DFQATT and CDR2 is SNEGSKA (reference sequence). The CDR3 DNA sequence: TGCAGTGCTAGTACGGGTGGCAGTGAAGCTTTCTTT. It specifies CSASTGGSEAFF.

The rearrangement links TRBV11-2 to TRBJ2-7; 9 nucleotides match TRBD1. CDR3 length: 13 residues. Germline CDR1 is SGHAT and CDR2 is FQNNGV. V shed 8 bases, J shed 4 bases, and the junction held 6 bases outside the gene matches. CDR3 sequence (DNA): TGTGCCAGCGGACGACAGGGGGGGTACGAGCAGTACTTC. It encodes CASGRQGGYEQYF.

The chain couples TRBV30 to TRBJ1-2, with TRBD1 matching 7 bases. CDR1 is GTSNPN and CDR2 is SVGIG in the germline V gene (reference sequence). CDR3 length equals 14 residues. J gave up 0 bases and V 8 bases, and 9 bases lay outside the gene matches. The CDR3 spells CARSDRVSNYGYTF. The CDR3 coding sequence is TGTGCCCGCTCCGACAGGGTATCTAACTATGGCTACACCTTC.

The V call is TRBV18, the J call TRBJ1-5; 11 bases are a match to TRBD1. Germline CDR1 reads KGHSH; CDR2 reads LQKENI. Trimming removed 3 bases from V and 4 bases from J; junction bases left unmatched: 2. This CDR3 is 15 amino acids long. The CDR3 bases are TGTGCCAGCTCACCGGGACAGGGGGATAATCAGCCCCAGCATTTT. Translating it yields CASSPGQGDNQPQHF.

This chain's CDR3 is CASSAGTGGFGNEKLFF. The DNA of the CDR3 is TGTGCCAGCAGTGCAGGGACAGGGGGATTTGGTAATGAAAAACTGTTTTTT. V is TRBV2 and J is TRBJ1-4; TRBD1 matches at 11 bases. The CDR3 runs 17 residues. In germline, CDR1 is SNHLY, CDR2 FYNNEI. V dropped 4 bases and J dropped 4; count of bases not matched to a gene: 8.